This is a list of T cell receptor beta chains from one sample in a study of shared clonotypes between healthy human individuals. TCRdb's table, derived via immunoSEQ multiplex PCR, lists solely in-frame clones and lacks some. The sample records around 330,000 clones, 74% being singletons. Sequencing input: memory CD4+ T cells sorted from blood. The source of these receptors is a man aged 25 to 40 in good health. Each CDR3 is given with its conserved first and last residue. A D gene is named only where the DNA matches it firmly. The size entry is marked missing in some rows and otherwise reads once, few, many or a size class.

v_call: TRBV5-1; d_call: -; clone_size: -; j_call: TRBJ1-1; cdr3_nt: TGCGCCAGCAGGTATGGGGCCGGGGGCACTGAAGCTTTCTTT; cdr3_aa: CASRYGAGGTEAFF
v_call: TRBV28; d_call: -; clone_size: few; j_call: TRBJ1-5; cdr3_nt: TGTGCCAGCAGCCGGGGCCCTCATCAGCCCCAGCATTTT; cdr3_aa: CASSRGPHQPQHF
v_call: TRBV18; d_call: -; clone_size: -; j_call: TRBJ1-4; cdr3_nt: TGTGCCAGCAAACGGGCCAGGGATAATGAAAAACTGTTTTTT; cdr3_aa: CASKRARDNEKLFF
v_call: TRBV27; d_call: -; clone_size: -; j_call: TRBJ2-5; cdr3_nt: TGTGCCAGCAGTCGAGGTGGCGGACGAAATGACAAGACCCAGTACTTC; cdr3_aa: CASSRGGGRNDKTQYF
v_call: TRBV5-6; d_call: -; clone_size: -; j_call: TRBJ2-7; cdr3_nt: TGTGCCAGCAGCTTGAGCCCCACGGGGGAGCAGTACTTC; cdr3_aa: CASSLSPTGEQYF
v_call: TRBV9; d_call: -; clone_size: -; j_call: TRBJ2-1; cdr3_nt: TGTGCCAGCAGCCCCGGATGGTCCTACAATGAGCAGTTCTTC; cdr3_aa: CASSPGWSYNEQFF
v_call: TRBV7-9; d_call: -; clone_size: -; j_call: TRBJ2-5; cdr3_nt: TGTGCCAGCAGCCTAACGACAGGCCAAGAGACCCAGTACTTC; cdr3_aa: CASSLTTGQETQYF
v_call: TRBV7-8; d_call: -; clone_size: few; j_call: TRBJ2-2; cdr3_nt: TGTGCCAGCAGCTTAGGAGGGACCACCGGGGAGCTGTTTTTT; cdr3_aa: CASSLGGTTGELFF
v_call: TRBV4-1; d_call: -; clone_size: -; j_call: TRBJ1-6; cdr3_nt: TGCGCCAGCAGCCAAGGGGTCCCACCCTCCTATAATTCACCCCTCCACTTT; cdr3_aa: CASSQGVPPSYNSPLHF
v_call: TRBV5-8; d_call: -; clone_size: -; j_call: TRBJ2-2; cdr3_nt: TGTGCCAGCAGCTTGGTACAGGTGGGCGCCGGGGAGCTGTTTTTT; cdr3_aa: CASSLVQVGAGELFF
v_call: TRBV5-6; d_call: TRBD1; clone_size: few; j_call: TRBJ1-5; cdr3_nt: TGTGCCAGCAGCCCGACAGGGGGTAGCAATCAGCCCCAGCATTTT; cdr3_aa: CASSPTGGSNQPQHF
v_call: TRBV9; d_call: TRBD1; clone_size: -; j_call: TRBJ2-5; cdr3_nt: TGTGCCAGCAGCGGAAAACACCGGACAGGCCAAGAGACCCAGTACTTC; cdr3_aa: CASSGKHRTGQETQYF
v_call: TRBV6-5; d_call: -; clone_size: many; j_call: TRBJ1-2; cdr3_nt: TGTGCCATCTGGGGTAGAGCAGGAAGGGGCTACACCTTC; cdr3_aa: CAIWGRAGRGYTF
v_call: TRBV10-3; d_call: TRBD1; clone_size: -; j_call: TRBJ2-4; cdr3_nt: TGTGCCATCAGTCCATGGGACAGGGGTACCAAAAACATTCAGTACTTC; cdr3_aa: CAISPWDRGTKNIQYF
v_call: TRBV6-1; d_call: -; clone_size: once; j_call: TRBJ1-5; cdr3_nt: TGTGCCAGCAGTGAACAGGGCCACGGTCAGCCCCAGCATTTT; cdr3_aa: CASSEQGHGQPQHF
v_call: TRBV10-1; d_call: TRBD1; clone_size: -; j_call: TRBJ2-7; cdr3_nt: TGCGCCAGCAGTGAGATCGGGACAGGGGATATCAACGAGCAGTACTTC; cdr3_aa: CASSEIGTGDINEQYF
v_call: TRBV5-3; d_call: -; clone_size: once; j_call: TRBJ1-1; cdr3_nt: TGTGCCAGAAGCGGCACGAAGGGGAAGGACACTGAAGCTTTCTTT; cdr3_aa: CARSGTKGKDTEAFF
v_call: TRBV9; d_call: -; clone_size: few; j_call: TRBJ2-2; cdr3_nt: TGTGCCAGCAGCGTAGGAACCTTAGGTGGGACCGGGGAGCTGTTTTTT; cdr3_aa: CASSVGTLGGTGELFF
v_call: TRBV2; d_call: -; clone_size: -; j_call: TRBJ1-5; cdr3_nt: TGTGCCAGCAGTTCAGGGGATAGGCAGCCCCAGCATTTT; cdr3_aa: CASSSGDRQPQHF
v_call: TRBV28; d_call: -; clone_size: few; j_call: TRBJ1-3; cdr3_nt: TGTGCCAGCAGTTTAACAGGGACCCCGTTCTCTGGAAACACCATATATTTT; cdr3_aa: CASSLTGTPFSGNTIYF
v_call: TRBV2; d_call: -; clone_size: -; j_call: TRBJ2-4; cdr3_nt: TGTGCCAGCAGGGTAACTAGCCCGATAGCCAAAAACATTCAGTACTTC; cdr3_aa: CASRVTSPIAKNIQYF
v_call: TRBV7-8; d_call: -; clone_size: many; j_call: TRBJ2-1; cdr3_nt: TGTGCCAGCAGCTTAGGCGATAAGTATGAGCAGTTCTTC; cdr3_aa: CASSLGDKYEQFF
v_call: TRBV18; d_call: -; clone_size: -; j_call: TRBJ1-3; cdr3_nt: TGTGCCAGCTCATCCGGGAGGGGCTCTGGAAACACCATATATTTT; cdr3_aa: CASSSGRGSGNTIYF
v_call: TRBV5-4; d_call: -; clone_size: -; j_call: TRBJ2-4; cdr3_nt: TGTGCCAGCAGCAGCCGGGACAACGGAAACATTCAGTACTTC; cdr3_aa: CASSSRDNGNIQYF
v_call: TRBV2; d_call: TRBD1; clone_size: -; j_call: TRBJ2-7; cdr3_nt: TGTGCCAGCAAACTACAACAGGGGGCCTACGAGCAGTACTTC; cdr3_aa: CASKLQQGAYEQYF
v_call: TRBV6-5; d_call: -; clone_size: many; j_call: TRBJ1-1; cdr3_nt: TGTGCCAGCAGTTACTCGAGTCCGTCTTGGACGGAAGCTTTCTTT; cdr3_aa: CASSYSSPSWTEAFF
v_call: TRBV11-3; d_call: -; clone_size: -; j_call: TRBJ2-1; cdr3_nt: TGTGCCAGCAGCTTAGCCTTTGGAGGGGTCGGTGAGCAGTTCTTC; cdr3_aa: CASSLAFGGVGEQFF
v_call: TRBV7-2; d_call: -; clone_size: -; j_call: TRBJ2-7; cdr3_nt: TGTGCCAGCAGCTTTGCCCGGGCTCGCTACGAGCAGTACTTC; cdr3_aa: CASSFARARYEQYF
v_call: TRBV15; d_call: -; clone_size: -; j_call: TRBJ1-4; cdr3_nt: TGTGCCACCAGCAGAGGCAGGCGGACTAATGAAAAACTGTTTTTT; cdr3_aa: CATSRGRRTNEKLFF
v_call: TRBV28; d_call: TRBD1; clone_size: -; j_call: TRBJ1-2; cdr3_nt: TGTGCCACCTCAGGGGGGTATTATGGCTACACCTTC; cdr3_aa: CATSGGYYGYTF
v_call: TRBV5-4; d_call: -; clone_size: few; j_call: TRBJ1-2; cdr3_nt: TGTGCCAGCAGCCTGGACAAAAACTATGGCTACACCTTC; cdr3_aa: CASSLDKNYGYTF
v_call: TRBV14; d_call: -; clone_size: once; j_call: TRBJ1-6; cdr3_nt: TGTGCCAGCAGCCAACGGCGGGACGGATATAATTCACCCCTCCACTTT; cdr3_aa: CASSQRRDGYNSPLHF
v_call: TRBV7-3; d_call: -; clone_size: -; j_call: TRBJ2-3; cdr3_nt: TGTGCCAGCAGCTTATCGGGAGGCACAGATACGCAGTATTTT; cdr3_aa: CASSLSGGTDTQYF
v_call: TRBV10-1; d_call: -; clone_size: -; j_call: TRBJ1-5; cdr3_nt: TGCGCCAGCTCCTCGGGATTAAATCAGCCCCAGCATTTT; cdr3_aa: CASSSGLNQPQHF
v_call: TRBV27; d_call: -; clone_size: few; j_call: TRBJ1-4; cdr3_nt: TGTGCCAGCAGTCCAAGGAGGGTTGGTGAAAAACTGTTTTTT; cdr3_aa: CASSPRRVGEKLFF
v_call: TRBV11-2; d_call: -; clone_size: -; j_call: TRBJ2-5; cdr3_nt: TGTGCCAGCAGCCACCCAGGGGCGGGAGTGTTCGGGGAGACCCAGTACTTC; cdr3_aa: CASSHPGAGVFGETQYF